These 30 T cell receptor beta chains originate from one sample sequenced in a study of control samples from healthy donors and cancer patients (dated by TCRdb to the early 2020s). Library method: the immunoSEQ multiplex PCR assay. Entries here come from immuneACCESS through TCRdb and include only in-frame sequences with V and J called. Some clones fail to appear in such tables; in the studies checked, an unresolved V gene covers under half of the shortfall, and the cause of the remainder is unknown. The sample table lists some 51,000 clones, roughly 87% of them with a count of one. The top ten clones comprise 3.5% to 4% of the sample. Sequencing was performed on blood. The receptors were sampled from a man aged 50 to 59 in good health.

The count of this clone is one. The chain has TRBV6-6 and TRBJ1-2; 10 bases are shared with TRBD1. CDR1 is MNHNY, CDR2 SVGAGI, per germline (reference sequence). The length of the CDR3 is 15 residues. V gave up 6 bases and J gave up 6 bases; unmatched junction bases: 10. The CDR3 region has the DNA TGTGCCAGCAGCCTCCTAGGACAGGGGGGAGATGGCTACACCTTC. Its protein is CASSLLGQGGDGYTF.

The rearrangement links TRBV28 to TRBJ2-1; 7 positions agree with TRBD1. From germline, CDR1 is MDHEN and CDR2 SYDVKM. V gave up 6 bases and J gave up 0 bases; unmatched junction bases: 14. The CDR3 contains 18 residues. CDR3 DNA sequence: TGTGCCAGCAGGCTCGCCCCCGGGACAGATAGCTCCTACAATGAGCAGTTCTTC. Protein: CASRLAPGTDSSYNEQFF.

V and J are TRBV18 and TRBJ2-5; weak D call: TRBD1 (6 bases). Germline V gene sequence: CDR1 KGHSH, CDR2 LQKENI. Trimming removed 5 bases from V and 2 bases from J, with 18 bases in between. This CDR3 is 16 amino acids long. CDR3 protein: CASSSPGTPAQETQYF. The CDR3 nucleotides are TGTGCCAGCTCATCCCCCGGGACACCAGCTCAAGAGACCCAGTACTTC.

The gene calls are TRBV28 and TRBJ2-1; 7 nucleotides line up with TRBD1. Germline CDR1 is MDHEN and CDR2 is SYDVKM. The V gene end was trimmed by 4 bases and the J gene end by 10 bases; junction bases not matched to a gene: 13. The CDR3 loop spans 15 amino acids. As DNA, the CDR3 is TGTGCCAGCAGTTCGGGGCTTGGACAGGTACGGGAGCAGTTCTTC. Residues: CASSSGLGQVREQFF.

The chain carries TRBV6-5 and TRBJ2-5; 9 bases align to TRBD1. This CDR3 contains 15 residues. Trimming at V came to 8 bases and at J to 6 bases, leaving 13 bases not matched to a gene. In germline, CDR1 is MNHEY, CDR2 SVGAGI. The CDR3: CASSGAGQGLQTQYF. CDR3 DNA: TGTGCCAGCTCGGGGGCGGGACAGGGCCTACAGACCCAGTACTTC.

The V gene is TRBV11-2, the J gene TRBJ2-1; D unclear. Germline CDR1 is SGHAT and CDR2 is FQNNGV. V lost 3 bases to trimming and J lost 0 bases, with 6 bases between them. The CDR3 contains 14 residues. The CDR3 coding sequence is TGTGCCAGCAGCTTTACCAGCTCCTACAATGAGCAGTTCTTC. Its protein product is CASSFTSSYNEQFF.

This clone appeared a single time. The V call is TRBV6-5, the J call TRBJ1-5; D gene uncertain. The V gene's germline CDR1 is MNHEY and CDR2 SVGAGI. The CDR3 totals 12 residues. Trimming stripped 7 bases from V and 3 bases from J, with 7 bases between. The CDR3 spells CASIPTNQPQHF. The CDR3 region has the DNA TGTGCCAGCATCCCGACCAATCAGCCCCAGCATTTT.

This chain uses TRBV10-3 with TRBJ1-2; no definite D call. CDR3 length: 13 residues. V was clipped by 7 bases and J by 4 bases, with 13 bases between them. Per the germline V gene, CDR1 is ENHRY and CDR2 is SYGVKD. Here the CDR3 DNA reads TGTGCCATCACCGGCGGAGGGCGCTATGGCTACACCTTC. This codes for CAITGGGRYGYTF.

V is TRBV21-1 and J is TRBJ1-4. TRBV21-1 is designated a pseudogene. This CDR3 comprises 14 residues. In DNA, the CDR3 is TGTGCCAGCGGTAGGGACTTAGAAGACGAAAAACTGTTTTTT. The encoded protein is CASGRDLEDEKLFF.

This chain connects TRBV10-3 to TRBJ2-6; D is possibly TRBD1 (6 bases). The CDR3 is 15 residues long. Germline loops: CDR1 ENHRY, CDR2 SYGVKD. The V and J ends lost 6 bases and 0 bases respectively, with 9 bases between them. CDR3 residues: CAIRSGDSGANVLTF. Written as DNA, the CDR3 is TGTGCCATCAGATCAGGGGACTCTGGGGCCAACGTCCTGACTTTC.

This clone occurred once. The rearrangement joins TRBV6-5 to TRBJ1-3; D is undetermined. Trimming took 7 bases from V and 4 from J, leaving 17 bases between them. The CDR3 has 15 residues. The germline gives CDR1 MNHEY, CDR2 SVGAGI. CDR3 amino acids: CASTPLPADGNTIYF. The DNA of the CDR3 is TGTGCCAGCACTCCGCTTCCGGCAGACGGAAACACCATATATTTT.

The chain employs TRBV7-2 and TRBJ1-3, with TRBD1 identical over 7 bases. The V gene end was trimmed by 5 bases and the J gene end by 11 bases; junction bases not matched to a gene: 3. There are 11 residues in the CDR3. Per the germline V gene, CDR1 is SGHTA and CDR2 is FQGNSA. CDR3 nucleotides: TGTGCCAGCAGCCACGGGACAGCCATATATTTT. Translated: CASSHGTAIYF.

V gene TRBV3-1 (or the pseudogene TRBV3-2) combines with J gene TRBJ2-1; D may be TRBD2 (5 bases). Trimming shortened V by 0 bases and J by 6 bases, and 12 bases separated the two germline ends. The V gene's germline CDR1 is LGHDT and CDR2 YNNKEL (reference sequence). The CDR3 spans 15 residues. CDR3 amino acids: CASSQDSDGGNEQFF. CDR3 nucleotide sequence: TGTGCCAGCAGCCAAGATTCGGACGGAGGCAATGAGCAGTTCTTC.

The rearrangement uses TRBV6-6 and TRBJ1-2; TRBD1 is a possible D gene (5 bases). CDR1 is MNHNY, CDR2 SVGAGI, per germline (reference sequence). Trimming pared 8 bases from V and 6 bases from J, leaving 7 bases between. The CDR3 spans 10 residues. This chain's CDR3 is CASVGDGYTF. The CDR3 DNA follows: TGTGCCAGCGTAGGGGATGGCTACACCTTC.

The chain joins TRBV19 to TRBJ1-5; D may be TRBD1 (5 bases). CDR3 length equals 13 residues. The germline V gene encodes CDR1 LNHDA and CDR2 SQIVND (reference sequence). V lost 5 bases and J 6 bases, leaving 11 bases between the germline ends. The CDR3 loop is CASSEGAGQPQHF. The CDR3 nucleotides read TGTGCCAGTAGTGAAGGGGCCGGTCAGCCCCAGCATTTT.

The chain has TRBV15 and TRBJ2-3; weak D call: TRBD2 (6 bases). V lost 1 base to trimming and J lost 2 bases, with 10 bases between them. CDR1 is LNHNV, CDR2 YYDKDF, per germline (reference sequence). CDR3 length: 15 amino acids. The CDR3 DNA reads TGTGCCACCAGCAGAGGGGGGGTCGACACAGATACGCAGTATTTT. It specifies CATSRGGVDTDTQYF.

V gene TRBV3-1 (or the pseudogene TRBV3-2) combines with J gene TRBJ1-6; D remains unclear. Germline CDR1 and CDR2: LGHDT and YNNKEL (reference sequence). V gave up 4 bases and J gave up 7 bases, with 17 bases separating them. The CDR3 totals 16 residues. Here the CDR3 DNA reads TGTGCCAGCAGCCTCCACCACTCGGGCCGGAATTCACCCCTCCACTTT. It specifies CASSLHHSGRNSPLHF.

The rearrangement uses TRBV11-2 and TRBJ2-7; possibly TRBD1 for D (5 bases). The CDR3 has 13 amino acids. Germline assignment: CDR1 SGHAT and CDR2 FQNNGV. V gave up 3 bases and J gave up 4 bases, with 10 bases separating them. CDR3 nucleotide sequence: TGTGCCAGCAGCTTTGGTGACAGATACGAGCAGTACTTC. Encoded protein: CASSFGDRYEQYF.

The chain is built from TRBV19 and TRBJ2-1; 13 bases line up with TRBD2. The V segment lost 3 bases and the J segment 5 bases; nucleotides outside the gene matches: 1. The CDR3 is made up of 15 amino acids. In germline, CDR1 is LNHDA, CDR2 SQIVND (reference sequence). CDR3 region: CASSMGLAGNNEQFF. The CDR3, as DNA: TGTGCCAGTAGTATGGGACTAGCGGGGAACAATGAGCAGTTCTTC.

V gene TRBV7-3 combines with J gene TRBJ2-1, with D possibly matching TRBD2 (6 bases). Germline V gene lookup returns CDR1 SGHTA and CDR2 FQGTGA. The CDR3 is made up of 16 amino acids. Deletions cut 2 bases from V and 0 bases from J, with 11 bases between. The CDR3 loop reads CASSLAIGSSYNEQFF. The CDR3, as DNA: TGTGCCAGCAGCTTAGCGATCGGGAGCTCCTACAATGAGCAGTTCTTC.

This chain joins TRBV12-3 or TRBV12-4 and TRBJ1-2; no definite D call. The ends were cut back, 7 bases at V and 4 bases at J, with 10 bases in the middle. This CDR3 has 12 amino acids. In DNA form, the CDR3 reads TGTGCCAGCACCTGGGAGACCTATGGCTACACCTTC. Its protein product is CASTWETYGYTF.

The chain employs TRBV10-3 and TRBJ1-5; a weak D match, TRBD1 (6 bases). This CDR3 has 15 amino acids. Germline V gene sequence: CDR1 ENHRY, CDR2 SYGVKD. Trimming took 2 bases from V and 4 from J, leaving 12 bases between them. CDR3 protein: CAISEGRGGNQPQHF. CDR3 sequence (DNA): TGTGCCATCAGTGAGGGCAGGGGAGGAAATCAGCCCCAGCATTTT.

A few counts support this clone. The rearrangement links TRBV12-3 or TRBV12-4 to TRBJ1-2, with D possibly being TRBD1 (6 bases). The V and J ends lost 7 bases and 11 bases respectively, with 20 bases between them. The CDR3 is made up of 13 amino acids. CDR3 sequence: CASTPVGGRGYTF. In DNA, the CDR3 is TGTGCCAGCACCCCAGTCGGGGGGCGAGGTTACACCTTC.

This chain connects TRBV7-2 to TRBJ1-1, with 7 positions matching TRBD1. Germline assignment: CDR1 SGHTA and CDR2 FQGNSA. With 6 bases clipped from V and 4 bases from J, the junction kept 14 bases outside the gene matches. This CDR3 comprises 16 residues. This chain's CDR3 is CASRKVEGGAPTEAFF. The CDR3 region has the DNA TGTGCCAGCAGAAAAGTCGAAGGGGGCGCCCCCACTGAAGCTTTCTTT.

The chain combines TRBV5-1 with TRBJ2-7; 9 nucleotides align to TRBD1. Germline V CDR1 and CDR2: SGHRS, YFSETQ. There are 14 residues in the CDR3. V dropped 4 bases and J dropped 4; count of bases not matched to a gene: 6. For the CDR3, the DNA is TGCGCCAGCAGCGGGACAGGGCCCCAGTACGAGCAGTACTTC. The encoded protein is CASSGTGPQYEQYF.

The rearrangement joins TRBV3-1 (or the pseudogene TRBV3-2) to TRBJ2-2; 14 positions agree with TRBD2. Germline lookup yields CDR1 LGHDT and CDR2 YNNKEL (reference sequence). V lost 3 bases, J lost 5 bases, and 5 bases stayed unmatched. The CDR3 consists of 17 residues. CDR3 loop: CASSHRLAGGPTGELFF. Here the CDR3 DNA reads TGTGCCAGCAGCCACCGACTAGCGGGAGGGCCTACCGGGGAGCTGTTTTTT.

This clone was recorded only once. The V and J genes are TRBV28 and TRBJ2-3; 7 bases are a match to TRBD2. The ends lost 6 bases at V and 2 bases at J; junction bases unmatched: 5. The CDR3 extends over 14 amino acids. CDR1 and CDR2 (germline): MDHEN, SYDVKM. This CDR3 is CASSSGAITDTQYF. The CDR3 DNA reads TGTGCCAGCAGCAGCGGGGCGATCACAGATACGCAGTATTTT.

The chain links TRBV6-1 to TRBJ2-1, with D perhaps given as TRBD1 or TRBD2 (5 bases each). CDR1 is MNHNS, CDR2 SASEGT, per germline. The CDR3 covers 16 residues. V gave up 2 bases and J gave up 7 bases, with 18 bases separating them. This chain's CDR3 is CASSEMMAGSFNEQFF. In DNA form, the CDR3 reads TGTGCCAGCAGTGAAATGATGGCAGGGAGTTTTAATGAGCAGTTCTTC.

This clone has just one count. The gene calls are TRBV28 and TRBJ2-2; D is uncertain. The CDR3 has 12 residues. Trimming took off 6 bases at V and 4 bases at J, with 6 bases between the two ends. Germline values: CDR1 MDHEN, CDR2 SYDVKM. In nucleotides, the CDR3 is TGTGCCAGCAGCTTCCTCACCGGGGAGCTGTTTTTT. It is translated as CASSFLTGELFF.

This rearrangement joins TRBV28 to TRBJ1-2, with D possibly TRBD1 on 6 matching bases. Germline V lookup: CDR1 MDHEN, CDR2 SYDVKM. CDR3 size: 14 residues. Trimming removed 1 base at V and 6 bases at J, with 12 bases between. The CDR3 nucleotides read TGTGCCAGCAGTTTATTACAGGGTCTTGATGGCTACACCTTC. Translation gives CASSLLQGLDGYTF.